Sequencing of this TCR beta chain was carried out in a study of post-analysis software for immune sequencing data. Looking at the study overall: Included courses were relapsing-remitting and secondary progressive multiple sclerosis; progressive-relapsing multiple sclerosis was also included. Study-wide results and limits: In patients, 4 to 6 TRBV segments were more frequent than in controls, with TRBV5-6, TRBV5-1 and TRBV20-1 among them.

cDNA libraries of TCR beta carried unique molecular identifiers. TCRdb re-called the PCR reads with MiXCR, one entry per CDR3 protein. The sample has about 540,000 distinct CDR3 sequences; 34% are singletons. The table lists this clonotype with a few counts. The antigen remains undetermined. Germline CDR1 reads SGHRS; CDR2 reads YFSETQ. The CDR3 has 14 amino acids. The chain is built from TRBV5-1 and TRBJ2-7; 7 bases line up with TRBD2. Matching the DNA end better, TRBJ2-5 makes the J call doubtful. This clonotype was obtained from a girl under 18 with multiple sclerosis. Sequences were obtained from blood. As DNA, the CDR3 is TGCGCCAGCAGCAACGGACTAGTAGAAGAGACCCAGTACTTC. This codes for CASSNGLVEETQYF.